This T cell receptor beta chain was documented in a study of neurological immune-mediated disorders. In TCRdb, the 5' RACE reads were re-called with MiXCR into one record per CDR3 protein. The repertoire consists of tens of thousands of distinct CDR3 sequences, with 6.5% to 8.5% occurring once and the leading ten covering more than 4.5%. The V segment lost 3 bases and the J segment 2 bases; nucleotides outside the gene matches: 5. The CDR3 is 15 residues long. The V gene's germline CDR1 is SGDLS and CDR2 YYNGEE. This clonotype was observed at least ten times. The sequencing sample was made of PBMCs. This chain connects TRBV9 to TRBJ2-7; 10 bases match TRBD2. This sequence originates from a middle-aged woman in good health. As DNA, the CDR3 is TGTGCCAGCAGCGCGTCTAGCGGGAGTGCCTACGAGCAGTACTTC. This codes for CASSASSGSAYEQYF.